Listed below are T cell receptor beta chains from one sample, sequenced in a study of blood T cell repertoires in COVID-19. Profiled with immunoSEQ multiplex PCR; TCRdb holds only in-frame clones, not every one. The sample consists of approximately 230,000 clones, approximately 90% of them appearing once. The sequenced sample was peripheral blood. All receptors come from a woman in her 40s who had recovered from COVID-19. Each CDR3 is given with its conserved first and last residue. A D gene is named only where the DNA matches it firmly. Clone size is stated in some rows and not others, as once, few, many or a class when expanded.

- | TRBJ1-5 | few | TRBV21-1 | CASSKVLTVKRRGINQPQHF | TGTGCCAGCAGCAAAGTCTTAACTGTAAAACGCAGGGGAATCAATCAGCCCCAGCATTTT
TRBD1 | TRBJ2-7 | - | TRBV2 | CASSEIARGREQYF | TGTGCCAGCAGTGAAATCGCCAGGGGGCGCGAGCAGTACTTC
- | TRBJ1-5 | - | TRBV4-1 | CASSQAGGRTRQPQHF | TGCGCCAGCAGCCAAGCCGGGGGGAGGACCCGTCAGCCCCAGCATTTT
TRBD2 | TRBJ2-3 | - | TRBV6-4 | CASGTGTSGADTQYF | TGTGCCAGCGGAACCGGGACTAGTGGGGCAGATACGCAGTATTTT
- | TRBJ1-6 | - | TRBV4-3 | CASSQYQGINSPLHF | TGCGCCAGCAGCCAATACCAGGGGATTAACTCACCCCTCCACTTT
TRBD1 | TRBJ2-2 | - | TRBV3-1/TRBV3-2 | CASSLDRETTGELFF | TGTGCCAGCAGCCTCGACAGGGAGACCACCGGGGAGCTGTTTTTT
- | TRBJ1-2 | once | TRBV3-1/TRBV3-2 | CASSQGAKNYGYTF | TGTGCCAGCAGCCAAGGGGCAAAAAACTATGGCTACACCTTC
- | TRBJ1-1 | once | TRBV19 | CASRLGQVNTEAFF | TGTGCCAGTAGACTTGGGCAGGTAAACACTGAAGCTTTCTTT
TRBD2 | TRBJ2-7 | - | TRBV28 | CASRTGAGLEQYF | TGTGCCAGCAGAACCGGAGCGGGGCTCGAGCAGTACTTC
TRBD1 | TRBJ1-3 | - | TRBV28 | CAHASPGQTFGNTIYF | TGTGCCCACGCCAGCCCGGGACAGACGTTTGGAAACACCATATATTTT
- | TRBJ2-3 | - | TRBV5-1 | CASSPTSTDTQYF | TGCGCCAGCAGCCCTACTAGCACAGATACGCAGTATTTT
TRBD1 | TRBJ2-6 | - | TRBV10-3 | CAIRPGQEGSNVLTF | TGTGCCATCAGACCGGGACAGGAAGGATCTAACGTCCTGACTTTC
- | TRBJ1-2 | - | TRBV9 | CASSADSLKGYTF | TGTGCCAGCAGCGCAGACAGCTTGAAAGGCTACACCTTC
- | TRBJ2-5 | - | TRBV28 | CASVSDQRRAQYF | TGTGCCAGCGTGTCCGACCAGAGGCGGGCCCAGTACTTC
TRBD2 | TRBJ2-2 | - | TRBV5-6 | CASRTGLAVNTGELFF | TGTGCCAGCAGGACCGGACTAGCGGTCAACACCGGGGAGCTGTTTTTT
TRBD2 | TRBJ2-1 | - | TRBV11-3 | CASSLGTSGRWAYNEQFF | TGTGCCAGCAGCTTAGGGACTAGCGGGAGATGGGCCTACAATGAGCAGTTCTTC
TRBD1 | TRBJ1-3 | - | TRBV18 | CASSPQTGDTIYF | TGTGCCAGCTCACCCCAAACAGGGGACACCATATATTTT
TRBD2 | TRBJ2-3 | once | TRBV6-2/TRBV6-3 | CASSYVGLGADTQYF | TGTGCCAGCAGTTACGTCGGACTAGGGGCAGATACGCAGTATTTT
TRBD1 | TRBJ1-1 | - | TRBV27 | CASRNEGAYTEAFF | TGTGCCAGCAGAAATGAGGGGGCATACACTGAAGCTTTCTTT
TRBD2 | TRBJ2-7 | - | TRBV6-2/TRBV6-3 | CASSYEIAGGPTPSYEQYF | TGTGCCAGCAGTTACGAGATAGCGGGAGGGCCTACTCCGTCCTACGAGCAGTACTTC
- | TRBJ2-3 | few | TRBV19 | CASSRLSADTQYF | TGTGCCAGTAGTCGGCTTAGCGCAGATACGCAGTATTTT
TRBD1 | TRBJ1-2 | - | TRBV24-1 | CATSDPGQGGRGGYTF | TGTGCCACCAGTGACCCTGGACAGGGGGGCCGAGGTGGCTACACCTTC
TRBD1 | TRBJ2-7 | - | TRBV4-3 | CASSQAGDRGTYEQYF | TGCGCCAGCAGCCAAGCTGGGGACAGGGGGACCTACGAGCAGTACTTC
- | TRBJ1-1 | - | TRBV18 | CASSPLRYTEAFF | TGTGCCAGCTCACCACTTCGTTACACTGAAGCTTTCTTT
TRBD1 | TRBJ2-1 | - | TRBV4-2 | CASSQGDSFRNEQFF | TGTGCCAGCAGCCAAGGGGACAGTTTTAGGAATGAGCAGTTCTTC
- | TRBJ1-5 | - | TRBV5-6 | CASSFGQLNQPQHF | TGTGCCAGCAGCTTTGGGCAGCTCAATCAGCCCCAGCATTTT
TRBD1 | TRBJ2-7 | - | TRBV5-1 | CASSFGTANYEQYF | TGCGCCAGCAGCTTTGGGACAGCAAACTACGAGCAGTACTTC
- | TRBJ1-4 | - | TRBV2 | CASSEVGARGNEKLFF | TGTGCCAGCAGTGAAGTAGGGGCCAGGGGAAATGAAAAACTGTTTTTT
TRBD2 | TRBJ2-7 | - | TRBV15 | CATSRVTSGINEQYF | TGTGCCACCAGCAGAGTTACTAGCGGGATCAACGAGCAGTACTTC
- | TRBJ1-3 | - | TRBV9 | CASSEAGGGNTIYF | TGTGCCAGCAGCGAGGCCGGGGGAGGGAACACCATATATTTT
TRBD1 | TRBJ2-7 | - | TRBV12-5 | CASGLVQGTTYEQYF | TGTGCTAGTGGTTTGGTACAGGGGACCACCTACGAGCAGTACTTC
- | TRBJ2-2 | once | TRBV15 | CATSRSGAGELFF | TGTGCCACCAGCAGATCGGGGGCCGGGGAGCTGTTTTTT
TRBD2 | TRBJ2-1 | - | TRBV7-9 | CASSSPKTGGPSYNEQFF | TGTGCCAGCAGCTCCCCCAAGACGGGAGGGCCATCCTACAATGAGCAGTTCTTC
- | TRBJ1-2 | - | TRBV6-5 | CASSYESGGYTF | TGTGCCAGCAGTTACGAGTCAGGTGGCTACACCTTC
- | TRBJ1-2 | - | TRBV18 | CASSPGTQYGYTF | TGTGCCAGCTCACCCGGGACACAATATGGCTACACCTTC
- | TRBJ1-2 | - | TRBV19 | CASSLPGYGYTF | TGTGCCAGTAGTCTACCAGGGTATGGCTACACCTTC
- | TRBJ1-6 | - | TRBV28 | CASSPQGYDNSPLHF | TGTGCCAGCAGTCCCCAGGGTTACGATAATTCACCCCTCCACTTT
TRBD1 | TRBJ2-7 | - | TRBV7-8 | CASSLVLGQETYEQYF | TGTGCCAGCAGCTTAGTTTTGGGACAGGAGACCTACGAGCAGTACTTC
- | TRBJ1-1 | - | TRBV20-1 | CSAWSGTEAFF | TGCAGTGCTTGGTCGGGCACTGAAGCTTTCTTT
- | TRBJ2-3 | - | TRBV19 | CASSQGVETDTQYF | TGTGCCAGTAGCCAAGGGGTGGAGACAGATACGCAGTATTTT
TRBD2 | TRBJ2-2 | - | TRBV30 | CAWVTSGVNTGELFF | TGTGCCTGGGTGACTAGCGGGGTAAACACCGGGGAGCTGTTTTTT